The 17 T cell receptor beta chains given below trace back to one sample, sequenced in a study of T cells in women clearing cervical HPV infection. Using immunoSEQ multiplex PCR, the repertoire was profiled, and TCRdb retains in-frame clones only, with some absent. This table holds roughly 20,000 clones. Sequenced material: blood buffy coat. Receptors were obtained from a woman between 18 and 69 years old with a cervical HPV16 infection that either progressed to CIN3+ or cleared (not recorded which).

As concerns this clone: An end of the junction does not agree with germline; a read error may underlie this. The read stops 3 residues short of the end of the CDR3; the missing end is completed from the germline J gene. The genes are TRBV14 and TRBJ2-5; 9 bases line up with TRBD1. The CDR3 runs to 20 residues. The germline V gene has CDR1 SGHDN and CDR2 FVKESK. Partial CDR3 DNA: TGTACCAGCAGCCAACATCTTCCCGGGACAGGGAGATCGGGAAAAGAGACC. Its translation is CTSSQHLPGTGRSGKET. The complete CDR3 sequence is CTSSQHLPGTGRSGKETQYF.

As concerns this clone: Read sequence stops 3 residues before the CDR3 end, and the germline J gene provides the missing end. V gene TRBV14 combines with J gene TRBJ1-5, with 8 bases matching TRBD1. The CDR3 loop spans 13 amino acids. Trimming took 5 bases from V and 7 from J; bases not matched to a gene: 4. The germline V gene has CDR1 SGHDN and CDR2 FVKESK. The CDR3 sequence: CASSAQGGQPQHF. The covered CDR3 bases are TGTGCCAGCAGCGCACAGGGGGGCCAGCCC.

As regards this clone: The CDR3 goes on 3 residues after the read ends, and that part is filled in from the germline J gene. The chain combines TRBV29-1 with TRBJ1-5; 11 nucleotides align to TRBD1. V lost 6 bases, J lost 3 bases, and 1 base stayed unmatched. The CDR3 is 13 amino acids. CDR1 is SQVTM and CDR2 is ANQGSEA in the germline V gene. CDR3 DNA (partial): TGCAGCGTGGGACAGGGGGTCAATCAGCCC. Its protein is CSVGQGVNQP. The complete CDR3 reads CSVGQGVNQPQHF.

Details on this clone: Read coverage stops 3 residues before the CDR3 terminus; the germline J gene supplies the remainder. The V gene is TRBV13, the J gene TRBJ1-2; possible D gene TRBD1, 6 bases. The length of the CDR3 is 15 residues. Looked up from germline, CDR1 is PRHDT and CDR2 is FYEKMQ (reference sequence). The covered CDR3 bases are TGTGCCAGCAGCTTAACGGGGGGGGCTCAGGAGACC. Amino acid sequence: CASSLTGGAQET. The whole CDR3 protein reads CASSLTGGAQETYTF.

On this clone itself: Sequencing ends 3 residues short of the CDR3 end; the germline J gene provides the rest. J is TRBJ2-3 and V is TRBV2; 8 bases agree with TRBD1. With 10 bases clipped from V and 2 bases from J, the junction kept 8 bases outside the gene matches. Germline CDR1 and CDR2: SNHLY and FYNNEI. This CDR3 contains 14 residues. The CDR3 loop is CANLGTGATDTQYF. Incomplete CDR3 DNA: TGTGCCAACCTAGGGACAGGCGCCACAGATACG.

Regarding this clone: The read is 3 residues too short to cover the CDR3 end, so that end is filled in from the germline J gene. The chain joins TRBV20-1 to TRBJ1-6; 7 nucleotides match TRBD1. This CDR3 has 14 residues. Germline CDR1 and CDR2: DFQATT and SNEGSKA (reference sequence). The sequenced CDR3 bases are TGCAGTGCTTACAAAAGTGGACAGGTCTCCCCC. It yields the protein CSAYKSGQVSP. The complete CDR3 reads CSAYKSGQVSPLHF.

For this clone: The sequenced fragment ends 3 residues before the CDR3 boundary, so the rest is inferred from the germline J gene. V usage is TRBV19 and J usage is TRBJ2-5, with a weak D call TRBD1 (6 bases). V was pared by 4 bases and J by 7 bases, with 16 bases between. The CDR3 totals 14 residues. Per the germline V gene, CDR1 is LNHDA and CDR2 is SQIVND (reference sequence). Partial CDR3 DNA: TGTGCCAGTAGTAATAGAAGGACAGAAGGGACC. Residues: CASSNRRTEGT. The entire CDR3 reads CASSNRRTEGTQYF.

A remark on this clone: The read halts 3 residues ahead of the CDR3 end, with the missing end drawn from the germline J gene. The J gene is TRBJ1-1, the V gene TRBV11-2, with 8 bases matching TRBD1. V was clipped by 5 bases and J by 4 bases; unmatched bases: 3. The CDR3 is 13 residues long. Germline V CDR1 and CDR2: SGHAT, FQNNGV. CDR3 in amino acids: CASSRDRRTEAFF. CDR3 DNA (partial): TGTGCCAGCAGCCGGGACAGGCGCACTGAA.

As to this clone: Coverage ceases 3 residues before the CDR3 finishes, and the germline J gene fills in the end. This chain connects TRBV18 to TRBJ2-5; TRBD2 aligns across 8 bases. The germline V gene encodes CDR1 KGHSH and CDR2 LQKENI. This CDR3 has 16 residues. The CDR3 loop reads CASSPPSGGGPETQYF. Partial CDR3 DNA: TGTGCCAGCTCACCCCCCTCCGGCGGGGGGCCAGAAACC.

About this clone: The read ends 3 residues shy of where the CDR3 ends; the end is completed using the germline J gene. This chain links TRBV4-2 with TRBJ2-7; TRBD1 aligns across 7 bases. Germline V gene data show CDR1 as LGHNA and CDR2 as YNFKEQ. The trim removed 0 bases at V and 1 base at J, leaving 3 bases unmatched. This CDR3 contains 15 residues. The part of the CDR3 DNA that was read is TGTGCCAGCAGCCAAGAAGAGGGACAGTCCTACGAG. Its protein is CASSQEEGQSYE. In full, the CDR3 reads CASSQEEGQSYEQYF.

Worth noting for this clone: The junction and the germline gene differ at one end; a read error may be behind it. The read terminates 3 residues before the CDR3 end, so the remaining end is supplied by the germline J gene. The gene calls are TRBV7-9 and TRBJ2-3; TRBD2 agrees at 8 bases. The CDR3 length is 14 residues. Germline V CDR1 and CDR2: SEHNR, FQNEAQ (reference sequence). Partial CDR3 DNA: TGTTCCAGCGCCGTGGCGGGGGGCGCAGATACG. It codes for CSSAVAGGADT. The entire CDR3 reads CSSAVAGGADTQYF.

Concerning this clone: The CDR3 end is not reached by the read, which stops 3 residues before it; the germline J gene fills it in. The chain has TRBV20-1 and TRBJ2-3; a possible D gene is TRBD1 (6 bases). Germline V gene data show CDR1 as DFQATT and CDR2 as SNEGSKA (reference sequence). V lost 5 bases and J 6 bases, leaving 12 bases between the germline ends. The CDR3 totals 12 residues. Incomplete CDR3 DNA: TGCAGTGCTTGGGGGCCTGCTGATACG. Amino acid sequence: CSAWGPADT. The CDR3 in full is CSAWGPADTQYF.

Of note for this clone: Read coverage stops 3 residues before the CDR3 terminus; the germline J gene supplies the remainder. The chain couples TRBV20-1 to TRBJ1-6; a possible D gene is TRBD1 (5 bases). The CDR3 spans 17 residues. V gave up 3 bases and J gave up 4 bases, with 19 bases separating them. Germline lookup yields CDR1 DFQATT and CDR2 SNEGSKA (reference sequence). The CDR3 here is CSASGGAGGIYNSPLHF. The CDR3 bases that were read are TGCAGTGCTAGTGGCGGGGCTGGGGGGATATATAATTCACCC.

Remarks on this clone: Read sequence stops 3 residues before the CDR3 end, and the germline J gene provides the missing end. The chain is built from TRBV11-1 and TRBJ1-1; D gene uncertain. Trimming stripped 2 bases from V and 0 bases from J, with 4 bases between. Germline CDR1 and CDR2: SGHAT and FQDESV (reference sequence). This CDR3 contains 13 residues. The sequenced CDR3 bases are TGTGCCAGCAGCTTATCGGTGAACACTGAA. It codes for CASSLSVNTE. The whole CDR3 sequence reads CASSLSVNTEAFF.

The CDR3 sequence is CSADYGTTGSTDTQYF. The sequenced part of the CDR3 DNA is TGCAGTGCCGACTACGGGACAACAGGAAGCACAGATACG. The V gene is TRBV20-1, the J gene TRBJ2-3, with D possibly TRBD1 on 6 matching bases. The read terminates 3 residues ahead of where the CDR3 ends, so the germline J gene completes it. V lost 6 bases and J 0 bases, leaving 19 bases between the germline ends. This CDR3 has 16 residues. Germline CDR1 is DFQATT and CDR2 is SNEGSKA (reference sequence).

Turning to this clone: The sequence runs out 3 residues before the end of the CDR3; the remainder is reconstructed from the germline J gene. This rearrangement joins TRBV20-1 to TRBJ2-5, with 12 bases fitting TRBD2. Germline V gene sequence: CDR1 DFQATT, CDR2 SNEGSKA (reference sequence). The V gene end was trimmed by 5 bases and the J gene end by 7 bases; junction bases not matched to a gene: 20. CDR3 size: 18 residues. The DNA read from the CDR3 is TGCAGTGCTCACGCCGGGGCTAGCGGGGGGGTCGGGGGCGGGACC. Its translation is CSAHAGASGGVGGGT. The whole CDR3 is CSAHAGASGGVGGGTQYF.

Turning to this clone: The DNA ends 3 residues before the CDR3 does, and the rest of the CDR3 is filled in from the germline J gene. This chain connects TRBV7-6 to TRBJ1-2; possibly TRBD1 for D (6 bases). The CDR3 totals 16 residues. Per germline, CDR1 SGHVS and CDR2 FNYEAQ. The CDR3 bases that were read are TGTGCCAGCAGCCCCCGGGCTAGCGGGGGGGCAGATACC. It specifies CASSPRASGGADT. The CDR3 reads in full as CASSPRASGGADTYTF. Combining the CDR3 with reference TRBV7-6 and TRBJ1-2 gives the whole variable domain GAGVSQSPRYKVTKRGQDVALRCDPISGHVSLYWYRQALGQGPEFLTYFNYEAQQDKSGLPNDRFSAERPEGSISTLTIQRTEQRDSAMYRCASSPRASGGADTYTFGSGTRLTVV.